These 3 T cell receptor beta chains originate from one sample sequenced in a study of shared clonotypes between healthy human individuals (TCRdb year 2020). For the CD8 naive samples, CD45RO-negative cells were positively selected for CCR7, yielding a CD45RA+CCR7+ population from which TemRA cells were excluded. The library was built by means of the immunoSEQ multiplex PCR assay. TCRdb mirrors the immuneACCESS table, restricted to in-frame sequences. Some clones are absent from its copies; in checked studies, under half trace to an unresolved V gene, and the reason for the others is unknown. The sample records 550,000 to 600,000 clones, about 98% of which are singletons. Together, the top ten hold 0.3% of the sample. Sequenced material: naive CD8+ T cells sorted from blood. Sample cell subset or site, as interpreted from the label and publication: CD45RA+CCR7+. The receptors stem from a man aged 25 to 45 in good health.

The V call is TRBV11-2, the J call TRBJ2-7; 11 positions agree with TRBD2. This CDR3 region has 15 residues. After removal of 5 bases from V and 5 bases from J, the junction contained 8 bases not matched to a gene. CDR1 is SGHAT, CDR2 FQNNGV, per germline. The CDR3 loop is CASSPIAGGPDEQYF. Here the CDR3 DNA reads TGTGCCAGCAGCCCGATAGCGGGAGGGCCCGACGAGCAGTACTTC.

The chain uses TRBV10-1 and TRBJ2-4; tentative D call: TRBD2 (7 bases). The CDR3 is 17 residues long. V lost 4 bases and J 4 bases, leaving 20 bases between the germline ends. Germline V gene data show CDR1 as WNHNN and CDR2 as SYGVQD (reference sequence). CDR3 sequence: CASSVDSGEWSKNIQYF. For the CDR3, the DNA is TGCGCCAGCAGTGTGGACAGCGGGGAATGGAGTAAAAACATTCAGTACTTC.

The rearrangement uses TRBV11-2 and TRBJ1-1; D may be TRBD1 (5 bases). This CDR3 comprises 17 residues. With 0 bases removed from V and 6 bases from J, the gap between germline ends came to 20 bases. Germline values: CDR1 SGHAT, CDR2 FQNNGV. Here the CDR3 reads CASSLDLYWDGGAEAFF. The CDR3 nucleotides are TGTGCCAGCAGCTTAGATTTGTATTGGGACGGTGGTGCTGAAGCTTTCTTT.